Below are 6 T cell receptor beta chains sequenced from a single sample in a study of tissue T cells after allogeneic stem cell transplantation. Stated time point: mouse harvest day 14 after allogeneic transplant. Tail vein injection delivered 10^7 T-cell-depleted bone marrow cells and 10^6 splenic CD5+ T cells. Clones were read by immunoSEQ multiplex PCR, and TCRdb kept only the in-frame ones, dropping some. Of around 6,100 clones listed, 45% are singletons. Sequences were obtained from gut tissue. All receptors come from a female BALB/c mouse given C57BL/6 T cells with graft-versus-host disease after an allogeneic hematopoietic cell transplant.

The table lists this clone with a few counts. Genes and germline are mouse. The CDR3 is cut off 1 residue early in the read; its end comes from the germline J gene. This chain links TRBV26 with TRBJ2-1, with 11 bases fitting TRBD2. The CDR3 is 15 amino acids. Germline V gene data show CDR1 as KGHPV and CDR2 as FQNQEV (reference sequence). The V and J ends lost 6 bases and 3 bases, in that order; junction bases with no gene match: 4. The sequenced part of the CDR3 DNA is TGTGCCAGCAGACGGACTGGGGGGATCTATGCTGAGCAGTTC. This translates into CASRRTGGIYAEQF. The CDR3 in its entirety is CASRRTGGIYAEQFF.

A note on this clone: Genes and germline come from the mouse. The read ends 1 residue early relative to the CDR3; the germline J gene fills the gap. This sequence joins TRBV12-1 and TRBJ1-3, with 7 bases that match TRBD1. After removal of 1 base from V and 4 bases from J, the junction contained 3 bases not matched to a gene. The CDR3 has 14 residues. Germline V gene lookup returns CDR1 SGHSN and CDR2 HYEKVE. CDR3 bases read: TGTGCCAGCTCTCTGGCCAGGGGGGGAAATACGCTCTAT. Its translation is CASSLARGGNTLY. The full CDR3 protein is CASSLARGGNTLYF.

This clone was recorded only once. Germline and genes: mouse. Read data end 1 residue before the CDR3 end; the end is taken from the germline J gene. The chain couples TRBV13-1 to TRBJ2-1; D is undetermined. Germline CDR1 reads NSHNY; CDR2 reads SYGAGN. This CDR3 contains 12 residues. V dropped 7 bases and J dropped 3 bases, with 8 bases sitting between them. The covered CDR3 bases are TGTGCCAGCGGTGGTCTCTATGCTGAGCAGTTC. Translating gives CASGGLYAEQF. The entire CDR3 sequence reads CASGGLYAEQFF.

For this clone: The gene symbols are mouse symbols. The CDR3 end lies 1 residue beyond the end of the read and is filled in from the germline J gene. The genes are TRBV12-1 and TRBJ2-3; D is unclear. Germline CDR1 is SGHSN and CDR2 is HYEKVE. Trimming stripped 0 bases from V and 2 bases from J, with 5 bases between. CDR3 length equals 13 residues. Here the CDR3 reads CASSLGFAETLYF. The CDR3 bases that were read are TGTGCCAGCTCTCTCGGGTTTGCAGAAACGCTGTAT.

For this clone: Each gene name is a mouse one. The CDR3 is cut off 1 residue early in the read; its end comes from the germline J gene. V gene TRBV3 combines with J gene TRBJ1-4, with D perhaps matching TRBD1 (5 bases). CDR3 size: 13 residues. CDR1 is SNHLY, CDR2 FYNGKV, per germline (reference sequence). V dropped 2 bases and J dropped 7 bases, with 8 bases sitting between them. The DNA read from the CDR3 is TGTGCCAGCAGCTTACCAGGGCTCGAAAGATTATTT. Its translation is CASSLPGLERLF. The entire CDR3 is CASSLPGLERLFF. Complete variable domain (other parts from reference TRBV3 and TRBJ1-4): GPKVLQIPSHQIIDMGQMVTLNCDPVSNHLYFYWYKQILGQQMEFLVNFYNGKVMEKSKLFKDQFSVERPDGSYFTLKIQPTALEDSAVYFCASSLPGLERLFFGHGTKLSVL.

By sample fraction, this clone is medium-sized (0.01 to 0.1%). Gene and germline names: mouse. The read gets to within 1 residue of the CDR3 end, and the germline J gene fills in the rest. The chain carries TRBV3 and TRBJ1-4, with D unclear. The CDR3 extends over 13 amino acids. Trimming stripped 2 bases from V and 2 bases from J, with 3 bases between. Germline values: CDR1 SNHLY, CDR2 FYNGKV (reference sequence). The CDR3 sequence: CASSLTSNERLFF. Partial CDR3 DNA: TGTGCCAGCAGCTTAACATCCAACGAAAGATTATTT.